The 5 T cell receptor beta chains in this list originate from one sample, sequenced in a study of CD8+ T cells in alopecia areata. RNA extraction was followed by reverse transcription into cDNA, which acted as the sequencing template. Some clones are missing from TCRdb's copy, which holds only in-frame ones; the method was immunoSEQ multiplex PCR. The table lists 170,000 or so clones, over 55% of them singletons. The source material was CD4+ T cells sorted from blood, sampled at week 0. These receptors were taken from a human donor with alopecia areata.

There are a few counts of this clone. The CDR3 DNA sequence: TGTGCCAGCAGCTTAGGGGGCGCAGAAGGGGCCAACGTCCTGACTTTC. This translates into CASSLGGAEGANVLTF. The chain uses TRBV11-2 and TRBJ2-6; TRBD1 is a possible D gene (5 bases). There are 16 residues in the CDR3. With 1 base removed from V and 4 bases from J, the gap between germline ends came to 11 bases. Germline CDR1 is SGHAT and CDR2 is FQNNGV.

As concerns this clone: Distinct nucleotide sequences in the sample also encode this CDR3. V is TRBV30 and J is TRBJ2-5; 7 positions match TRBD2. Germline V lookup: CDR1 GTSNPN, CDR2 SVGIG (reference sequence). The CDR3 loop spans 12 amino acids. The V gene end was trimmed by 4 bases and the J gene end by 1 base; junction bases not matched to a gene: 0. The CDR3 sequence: CAWTSGQETQYF. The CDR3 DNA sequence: TGTGCCTGGACTAGCGGCCAAGAGACCCAGTACTTC.

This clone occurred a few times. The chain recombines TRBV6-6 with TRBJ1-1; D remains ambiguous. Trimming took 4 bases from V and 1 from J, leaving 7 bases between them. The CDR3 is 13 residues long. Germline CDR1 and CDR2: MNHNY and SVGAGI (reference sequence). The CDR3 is CASSFAGNTEAFF. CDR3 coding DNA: TGTGCCAGCAGTTTCGCGGGGAACACTGAAGCTTTCTTT.

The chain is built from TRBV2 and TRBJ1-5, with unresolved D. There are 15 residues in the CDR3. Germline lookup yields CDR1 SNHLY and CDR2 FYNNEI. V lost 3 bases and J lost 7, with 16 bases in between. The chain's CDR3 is CASSEHQSVKQPQHF. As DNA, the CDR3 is TGTGCCAGCAGTGAGCATCAGTCGGTCAAGCAGCCCCAGCATTTT.

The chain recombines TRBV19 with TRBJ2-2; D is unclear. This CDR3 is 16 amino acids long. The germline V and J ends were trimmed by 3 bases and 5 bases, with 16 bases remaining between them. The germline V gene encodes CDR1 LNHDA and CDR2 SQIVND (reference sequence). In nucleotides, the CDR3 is TGTGCCAGTAGTATGGTTCTGGGGATGAGTACCGGGGAGCTGTTTTTT. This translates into CASSMVLGMSTGELFF.